The 8 T cell receptor beta chains given below trace back to one sample, sequenced in a study of beta chain features in type 1 diabetes. As every portion of the isolated RNA was reverse transcribed, the sequencing read expressed TCRB transcripts. Clones were read by immunoSEQ multiplex PCR, and TCRdb kept only the in-frame ones, dropping some. The sample has under 800,000 clones, about a sixth seen once. Sequencing was carried out using naive CD4+ T cells from blood. All receptors come from a young man in good health.

This clone was found a few times. V gene TRBV19 combines with J gene TRBJ1-1, with 9 bases aligning to TRBD1. After removal of 6 bases from V and 5 bases from J, the junction contained 19 bases not matched to a gene. The CDR3 sequence is 18 residues long. The germline gives CDR1 LNHDA, CDR2 SQIVND (reference sequence). The CDR3 bases are TGTGCCAGTAGCCCAGGGGGACATACCGGGACAGGGAGGACTGAAGCTTTCTTT. Protein product: CASSPGGHTGTGRTEAFF.

This chain links TRBV7-2 with TRBJ2-4; the D gene is possibly TRBD2 (5 bases). Trimming pared 7 bases from V and 1 base from J, leaving 11 bases between. This CDR3 region has 14 residues. Germline loops: CDR1 SGHTA, CDR2 FQGNSA. In DNA form, the CDR3 reads TGTGCCAGCAAACTAGGCTTTGCCAAAAACATTCAGTACTTC. This sequence encodes CASKLGFAKNIQYF.

This chain uses TRBV7-9 with TRBJ2-3; 12 bases agree with TRBD2. V shed 5 bases and J 0 bases; nucleotides not matched to a gene: 3. Germline-derived CDR1 and CDR2 are SEHNR and FQNEAQ (reference sequence). The CDR3 length is 16 residues. DNA of the CDR3: TGTGCCAGCAGCCGGGGACTAGCGGGCAGCACAGATACGCAGTATTTT. Translating gives CASSRGLAGSTDTQYF.

The V and J genes are TRBV9 and TRBJ2-3, with D possibly being TRBD1 (5 bases). The CDR3 spans 17 residues. Trimming stripped 3 bases from V and 5 bases from J, with 22 bases between. In germline, CDR1 is SGDLS, CDR2 YYNGEE. The CDR3 region has the DNA TGTGCCAGCAGCGCCGGTCAGGGTGGAAAGGGTAGAGATACGCAGTATTTT. Encoded protein: CASSAGQGGKGRDTQYF.

The chain links TRBV10-3 to TRBJ2-4; D is uncertain. Trimming pared 2 bases from V and 0 bases from J, leaving 8 bases between. Germline V gene lookup returns CDR1 ENHRY and CDR2 SYGVKD. This CDR3 region has 15 residues. The CDR3, as DNA: TGTGCCATCAGTGAGGACTTCTTAGCCAAAAACATTCAGTACTTC. Translation: CAISEDFLAKNIQYF.

This clone was picked up a small number of times. V gene TRBV6-6 combines with J gene TRBJ1-5, with D perhaps matching TRBD1 (6 bases). Germline assignment: CDR1 MNHNY and CDR2 SVGAGI (reference sequence). CDR3 length: 14 amino acids. V gave up 6 bases and J gave up 2 bases, with 11 bases separating them. The CDR3 DNA follows: TGTGCCAGCAGCCAACAGGGTCGCAATCAGCCCCAGCATTTT. This codes for CASSQQGRNQPQHF.

This chain uses TRBV4-3 with TRBJ1-2; weak D call: TRBD1 (6 bases). The V gene's germline CDR1 is LGHNA and CDR2 YSLEER. The CDR3 is 15 amino acids. The V gene lost 3 bases and the J gene lost 0 bases, with 11 bases spanning the gap. The CDR3 sequence is CASSQQTGANYGYTF. The CDR3 DNA reads as TGCGCCAGCAGCCAGCAGACAGGCGCTAACTATGGCTACACCTTC.

CDR3 protein: CASSQAPWGYNEQFF. In nucleotides, the CDR3 is TGCGCCAGCAGCCAAGCGCCCTGGGGGTACAATGAGCAGTTCTTC. The J gene is TRBJ2-1, the V gene TRBV4-1; D may match TRBD1 or TRBD2 (5 bases each). Trimming stripped 1 base from V and 4 bases from J, with 11 bases between. CDR3 length equals 15 residues. The germline V gene encodes CDR1 MGHRA and CDR2 YSYEKL.